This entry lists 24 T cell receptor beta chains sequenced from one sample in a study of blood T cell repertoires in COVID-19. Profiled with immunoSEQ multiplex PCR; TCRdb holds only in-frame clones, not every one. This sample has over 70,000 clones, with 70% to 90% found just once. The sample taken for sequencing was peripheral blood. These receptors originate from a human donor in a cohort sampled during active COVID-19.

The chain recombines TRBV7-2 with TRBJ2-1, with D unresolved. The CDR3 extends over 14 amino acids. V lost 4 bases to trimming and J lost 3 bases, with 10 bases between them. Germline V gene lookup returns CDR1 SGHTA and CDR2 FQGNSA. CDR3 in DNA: TGTGCCAGCAGCTGGGCGACCCTCTACAATGAGCAGTTCTTC. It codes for CASSWATLYNEQFF.

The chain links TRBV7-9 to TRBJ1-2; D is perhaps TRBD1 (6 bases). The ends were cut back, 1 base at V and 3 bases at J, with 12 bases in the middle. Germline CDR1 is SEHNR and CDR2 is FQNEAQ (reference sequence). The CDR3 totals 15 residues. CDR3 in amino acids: CASSLGAGVDYGYTF. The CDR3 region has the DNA TGTGCCAGCAGCTTAGGGGCAGGGGTCGACTATGGCTACACCTTC.

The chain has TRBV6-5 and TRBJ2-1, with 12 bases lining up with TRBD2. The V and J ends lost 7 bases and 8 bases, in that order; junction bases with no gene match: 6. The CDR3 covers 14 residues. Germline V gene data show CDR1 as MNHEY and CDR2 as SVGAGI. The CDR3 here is CASMTSGSWDEQFF. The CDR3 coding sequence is TGTGCCAGCATGACTAGCGGGAGTTGGGATGAGCAGTTCTTC.

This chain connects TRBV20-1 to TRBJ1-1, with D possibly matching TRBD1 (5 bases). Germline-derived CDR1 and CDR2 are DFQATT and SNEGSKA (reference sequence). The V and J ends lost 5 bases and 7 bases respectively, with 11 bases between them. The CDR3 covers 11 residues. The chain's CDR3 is CSARKQVEAFF. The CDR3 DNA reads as TGCAGTGCTCGAAAACAGGTTGAAGCTTTCTTT.

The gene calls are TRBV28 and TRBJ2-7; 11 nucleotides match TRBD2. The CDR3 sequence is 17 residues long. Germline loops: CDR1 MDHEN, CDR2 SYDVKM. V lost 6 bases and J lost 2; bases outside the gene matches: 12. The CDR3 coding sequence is TGTGCCAGCAGCACCGCGGGGCTAGCGGGAGGCACCTACGAGCAGTACTTC. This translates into CASSTAGLAGGTYEQYF.

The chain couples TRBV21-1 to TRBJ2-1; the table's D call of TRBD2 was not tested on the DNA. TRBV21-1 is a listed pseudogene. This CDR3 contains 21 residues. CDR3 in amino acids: CASSKFRSGTSGRAKYGEQFF. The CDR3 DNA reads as TGTGCCAGCAGCAAATTCAGATCTGGGACTAGCGGGAGGGCAAAATACGGTGAGCAGTTCTTC.

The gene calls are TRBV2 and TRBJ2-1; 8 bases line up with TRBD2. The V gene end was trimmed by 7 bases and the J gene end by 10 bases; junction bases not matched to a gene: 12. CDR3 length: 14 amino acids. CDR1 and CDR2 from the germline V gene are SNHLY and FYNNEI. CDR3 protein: CASTGLAVVEEQFF. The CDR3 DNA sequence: TGTGCCAGCACAGGACTAGCCGTTGTCGAGGAGCAGTTCTTC. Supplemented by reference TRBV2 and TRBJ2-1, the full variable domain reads EPEVTQTPSHQVTQMGQEVILRCVPISNHLYFYWYRQILGQKVEFLVSFYNNEISEKSEIFDDQFSVERPDGSNFTLKIRSTKLEDSAMYFCASTGLAVVEEQFFGPGTRLTVL.

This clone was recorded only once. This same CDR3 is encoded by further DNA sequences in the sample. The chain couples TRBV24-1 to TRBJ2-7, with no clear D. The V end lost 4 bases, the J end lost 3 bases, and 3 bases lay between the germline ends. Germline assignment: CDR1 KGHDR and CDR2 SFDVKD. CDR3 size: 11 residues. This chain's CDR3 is CATSDRYEQYF. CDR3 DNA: TGTGCCACCAGTGACCGCTACGAGCAGTACTTC.

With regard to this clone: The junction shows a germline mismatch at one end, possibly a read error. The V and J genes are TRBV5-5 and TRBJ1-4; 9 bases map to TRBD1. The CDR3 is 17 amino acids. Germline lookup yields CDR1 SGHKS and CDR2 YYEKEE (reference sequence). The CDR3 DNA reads TGTGCAAGCAAGTTCGGGACAGGGACTTTTACTAATGAAAAACTGTTTTTT. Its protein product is CASKFGTGTFTNEKLFF.

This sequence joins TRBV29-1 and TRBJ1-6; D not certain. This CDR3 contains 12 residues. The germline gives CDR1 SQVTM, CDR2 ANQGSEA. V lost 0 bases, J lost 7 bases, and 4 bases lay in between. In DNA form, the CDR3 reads TGCAGCGTTGAAGATAGAAATTCACCCCTCCACTTT. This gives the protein CSVEDRNSPLHF.

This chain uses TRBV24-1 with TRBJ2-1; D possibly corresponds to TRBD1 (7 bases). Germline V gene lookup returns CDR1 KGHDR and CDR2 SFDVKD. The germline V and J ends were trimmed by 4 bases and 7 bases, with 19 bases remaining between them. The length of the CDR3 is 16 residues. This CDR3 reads CATSEPGLAGGNEQFF. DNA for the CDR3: TGTGCCACCAGTGAACCGGGACTCGCAGGGGGAAATGAGCAGTTCTTC.

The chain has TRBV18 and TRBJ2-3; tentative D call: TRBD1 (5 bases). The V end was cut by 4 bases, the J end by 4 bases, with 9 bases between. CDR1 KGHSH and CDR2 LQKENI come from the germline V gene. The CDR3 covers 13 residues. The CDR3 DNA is TGTGCCAGCTCACTCATGACAGCAGATACGCAGTATTTT. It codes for CASSLMTADTQYF.

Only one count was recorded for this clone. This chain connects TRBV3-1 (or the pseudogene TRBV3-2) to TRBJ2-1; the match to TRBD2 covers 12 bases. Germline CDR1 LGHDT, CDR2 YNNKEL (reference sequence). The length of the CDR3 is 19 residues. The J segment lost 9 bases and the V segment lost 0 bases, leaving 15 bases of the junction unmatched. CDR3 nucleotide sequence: TGTGCCAGCAGCCAAGAACGGGGGTTCGGCCTAGCGGGAGGGCGTGAGCAGTTCTTC. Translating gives CASSQERGFGLAGGREQFF.

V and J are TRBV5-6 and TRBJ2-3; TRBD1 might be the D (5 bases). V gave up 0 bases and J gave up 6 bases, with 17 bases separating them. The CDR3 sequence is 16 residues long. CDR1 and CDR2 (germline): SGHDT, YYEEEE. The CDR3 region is CASSLVGQYKADTQYF. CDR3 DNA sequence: TGTGCCAGCAGCTTGGTGGGGCAGTACAAGGCCGATACGCAGTATTTT.

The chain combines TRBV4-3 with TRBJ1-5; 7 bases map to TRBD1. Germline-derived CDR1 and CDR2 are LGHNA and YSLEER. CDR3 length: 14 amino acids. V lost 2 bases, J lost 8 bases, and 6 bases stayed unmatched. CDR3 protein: CASSQNRGPEPQHF. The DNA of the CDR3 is TGCGCCAGCAGCCAAAACAGGGGCCCTGAGCCCCAGCATTTT.

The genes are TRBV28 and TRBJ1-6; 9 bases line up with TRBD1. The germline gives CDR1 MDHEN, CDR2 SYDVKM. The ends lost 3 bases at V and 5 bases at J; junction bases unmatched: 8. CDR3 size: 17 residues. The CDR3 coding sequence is TGTGCCAGCAGTTTGGGAGGGGGGACAGGGAATAATTCACCCCTCCACTTT. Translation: CASSLGGGTGNNSPLHF. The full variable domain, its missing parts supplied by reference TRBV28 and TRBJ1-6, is DVKVTQSSRYLVKRTGEKVFLECVQDMDHENMFWYRQDPGLGLRLIYFSYDVKMKEKGDIPEGYSVSREKKERFSLILESASTNQTSMYLCASSLGGGTGNNSPLHFGNGTRLTVT.

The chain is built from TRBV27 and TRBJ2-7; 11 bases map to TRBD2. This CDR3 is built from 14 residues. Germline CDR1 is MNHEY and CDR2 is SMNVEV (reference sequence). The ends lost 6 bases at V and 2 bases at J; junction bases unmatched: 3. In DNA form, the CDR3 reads TGTGCCAGCAGGCCGGGACTAGCGGCCTACGAGCAGTACTTC. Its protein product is CASRPGLAAYEQYF.

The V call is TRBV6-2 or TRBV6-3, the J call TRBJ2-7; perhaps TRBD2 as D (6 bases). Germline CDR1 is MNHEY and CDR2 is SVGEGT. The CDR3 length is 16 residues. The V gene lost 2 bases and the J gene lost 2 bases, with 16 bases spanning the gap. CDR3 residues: CASSYSRSSEAYEQYF. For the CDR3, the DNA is TGTGCCAGCAGTTACAGTAGGTCTAGCGAGGCCTACGAGCAGTACTTC.

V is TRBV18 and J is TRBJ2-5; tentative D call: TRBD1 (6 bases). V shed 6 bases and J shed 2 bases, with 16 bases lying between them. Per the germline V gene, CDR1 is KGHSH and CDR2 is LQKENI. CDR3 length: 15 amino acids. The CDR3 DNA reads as TGTGCCAGCTCTAAGCAGGGGTTCGGTCAAGAGACCCAGTACTTC. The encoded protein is CASSKQGFGQETQYF.

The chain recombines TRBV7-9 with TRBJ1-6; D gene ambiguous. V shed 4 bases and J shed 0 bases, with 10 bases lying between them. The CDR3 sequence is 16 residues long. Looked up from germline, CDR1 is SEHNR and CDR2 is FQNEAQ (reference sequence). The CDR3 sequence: CASSSRESSYNSPLHF. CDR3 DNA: TGTGCCAGCAGCTCTCGAGAAAGCTCCTATAATTCACCCCTCCACTTT.

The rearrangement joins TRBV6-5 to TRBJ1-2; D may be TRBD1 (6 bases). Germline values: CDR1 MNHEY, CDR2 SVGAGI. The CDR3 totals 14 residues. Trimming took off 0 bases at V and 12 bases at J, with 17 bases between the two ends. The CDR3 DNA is TGTGCCAGCAGTTACTCGGACAGATTCGACTCCCACACCTTC. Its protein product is CASSYSDRFDSHTF.

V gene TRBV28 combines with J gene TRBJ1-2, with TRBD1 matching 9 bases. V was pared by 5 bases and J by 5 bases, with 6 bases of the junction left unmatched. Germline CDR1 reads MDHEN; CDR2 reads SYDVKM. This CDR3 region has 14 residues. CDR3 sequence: CASSPGQGTYGYTF. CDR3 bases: TGTGCCAGCAGTCCGGGACAGGGAACGTATGGCTACACCTTC.

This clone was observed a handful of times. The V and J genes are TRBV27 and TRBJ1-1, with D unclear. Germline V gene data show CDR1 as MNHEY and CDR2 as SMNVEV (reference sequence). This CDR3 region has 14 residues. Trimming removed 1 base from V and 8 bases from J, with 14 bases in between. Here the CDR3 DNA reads TGTGCCAGCAGTTTATATGGGCCCGGGAGAGAAGCTTTCTTT. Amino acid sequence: CASSLYGPGREAFF.

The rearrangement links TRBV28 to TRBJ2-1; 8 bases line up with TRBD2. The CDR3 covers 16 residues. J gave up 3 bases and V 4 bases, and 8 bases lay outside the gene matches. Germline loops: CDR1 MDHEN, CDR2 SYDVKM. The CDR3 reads CASSSEQAGDYNEQFF. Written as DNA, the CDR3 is TGTGCCAGCAGTTCCGAACAAGCGGGAGACTACAATGAGCAGTTCTTC.